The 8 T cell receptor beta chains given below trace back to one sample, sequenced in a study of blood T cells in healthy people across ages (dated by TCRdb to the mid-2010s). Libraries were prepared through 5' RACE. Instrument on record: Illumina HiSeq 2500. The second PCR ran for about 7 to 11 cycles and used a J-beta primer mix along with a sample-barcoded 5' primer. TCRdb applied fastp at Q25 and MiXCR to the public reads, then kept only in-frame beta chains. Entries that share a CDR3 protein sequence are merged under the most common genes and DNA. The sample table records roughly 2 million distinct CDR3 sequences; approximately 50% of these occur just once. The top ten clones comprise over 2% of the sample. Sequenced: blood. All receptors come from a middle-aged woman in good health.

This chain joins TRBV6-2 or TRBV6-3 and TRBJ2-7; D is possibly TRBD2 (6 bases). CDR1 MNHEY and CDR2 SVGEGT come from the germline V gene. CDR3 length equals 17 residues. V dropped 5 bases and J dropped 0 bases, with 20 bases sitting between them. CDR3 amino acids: CASSPRDGDLSSYEQYF. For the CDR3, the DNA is TGTGCCAGCAGTCCGCGGGACGGCGACCTTAGCTCCTACGAGCAGTACTTC.

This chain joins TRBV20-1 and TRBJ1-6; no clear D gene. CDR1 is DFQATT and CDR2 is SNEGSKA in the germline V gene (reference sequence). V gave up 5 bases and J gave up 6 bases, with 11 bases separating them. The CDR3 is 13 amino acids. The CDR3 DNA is TGCAGTGCTGTCCCCGCGGGTAATTCACCCCTCCACTTT. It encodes CSAVPAGNSPLHF.

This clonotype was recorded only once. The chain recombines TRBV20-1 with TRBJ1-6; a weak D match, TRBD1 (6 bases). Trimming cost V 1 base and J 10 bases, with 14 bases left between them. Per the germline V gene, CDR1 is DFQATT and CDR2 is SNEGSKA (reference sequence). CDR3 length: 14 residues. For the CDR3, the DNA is TGCAGTGCTAGAGGATCGGGACAAAGCTCACCCCTCCACTTT. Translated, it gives CSARGSGQSSPLHF.

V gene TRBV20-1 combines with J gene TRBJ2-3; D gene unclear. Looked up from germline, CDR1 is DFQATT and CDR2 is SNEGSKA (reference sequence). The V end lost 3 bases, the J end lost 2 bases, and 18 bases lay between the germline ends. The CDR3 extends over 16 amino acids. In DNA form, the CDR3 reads TGCAGTGCTAGGCCTCAGGCCCAAAGAAACACAGATACGCAGTATTTT. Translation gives CSARPQAQRNTDTQYF.

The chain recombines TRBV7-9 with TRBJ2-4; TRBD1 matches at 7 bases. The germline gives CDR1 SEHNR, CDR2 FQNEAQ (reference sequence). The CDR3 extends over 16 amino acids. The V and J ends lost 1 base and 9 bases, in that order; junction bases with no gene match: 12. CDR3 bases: TGTGCCAGCAGCTTAGTAGTAGTAGGGGGCGCGATCATTCAGTACTTC. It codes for CASSLVVVGGAIIQYF.

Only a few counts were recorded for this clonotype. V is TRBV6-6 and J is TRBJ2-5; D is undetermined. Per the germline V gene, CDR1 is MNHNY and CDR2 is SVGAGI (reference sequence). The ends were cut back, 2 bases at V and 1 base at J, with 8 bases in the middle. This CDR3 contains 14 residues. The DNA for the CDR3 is TGTGCCAGCAGTTACGTGTGGACCCAAGAGACCCAGTACTTC. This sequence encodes CASSYVWTQETQYF.

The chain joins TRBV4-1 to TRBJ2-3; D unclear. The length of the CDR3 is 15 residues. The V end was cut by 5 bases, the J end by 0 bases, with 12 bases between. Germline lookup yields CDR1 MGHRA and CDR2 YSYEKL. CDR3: CASSLDLTSTDTQYF. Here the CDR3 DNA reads TGCGCCAGCAGCTTGGACCTAACTAGCACAGATACGCAGTATTTT.

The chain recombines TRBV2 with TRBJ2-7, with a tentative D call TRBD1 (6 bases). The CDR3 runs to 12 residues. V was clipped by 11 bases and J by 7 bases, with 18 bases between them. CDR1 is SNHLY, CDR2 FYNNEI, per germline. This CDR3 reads CAGAQTGPEQYF. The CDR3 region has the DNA TGTGCCGGAGCACAGACAGGCCCGGAGCAGTACTTC.